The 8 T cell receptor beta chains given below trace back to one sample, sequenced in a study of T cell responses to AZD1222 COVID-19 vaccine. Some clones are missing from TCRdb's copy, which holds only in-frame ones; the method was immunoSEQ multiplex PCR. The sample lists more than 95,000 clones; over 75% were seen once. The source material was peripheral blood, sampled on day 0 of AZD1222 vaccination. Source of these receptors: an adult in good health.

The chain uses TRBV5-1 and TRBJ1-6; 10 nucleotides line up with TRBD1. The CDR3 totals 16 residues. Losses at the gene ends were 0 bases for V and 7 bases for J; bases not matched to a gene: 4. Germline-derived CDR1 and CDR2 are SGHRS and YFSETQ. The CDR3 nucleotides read TGCGCCAGCAGCTTGGATCCGGGACAGGGGAATTCACCCCTCCACTTT. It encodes CASSLDPGQGNSPLHF.

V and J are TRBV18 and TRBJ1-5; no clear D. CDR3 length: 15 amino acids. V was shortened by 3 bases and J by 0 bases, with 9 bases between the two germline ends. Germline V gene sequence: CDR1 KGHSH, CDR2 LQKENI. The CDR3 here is CASSPAGDSNQPQHF. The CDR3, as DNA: TGTGCCAGCTCACCGGCCGGGGATAGCAATCAGCCCCAGCATTTT.

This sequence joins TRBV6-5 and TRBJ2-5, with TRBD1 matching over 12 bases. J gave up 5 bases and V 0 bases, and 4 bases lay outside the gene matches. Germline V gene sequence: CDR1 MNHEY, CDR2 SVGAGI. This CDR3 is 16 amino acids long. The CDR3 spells CASSYSGTGGWETQYF. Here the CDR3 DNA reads TGTGCCAGCAGTTACTCCGGGACAGGGGGCTGGGAGACCCAGTACTTC.

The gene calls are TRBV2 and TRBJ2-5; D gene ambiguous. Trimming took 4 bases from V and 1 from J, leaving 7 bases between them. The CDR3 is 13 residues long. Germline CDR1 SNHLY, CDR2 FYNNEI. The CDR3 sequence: CASSVQTQETQYF. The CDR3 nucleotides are TGTGCCAGCAGTGTTCAGACCCAAGAGACCCAGTACTTC.

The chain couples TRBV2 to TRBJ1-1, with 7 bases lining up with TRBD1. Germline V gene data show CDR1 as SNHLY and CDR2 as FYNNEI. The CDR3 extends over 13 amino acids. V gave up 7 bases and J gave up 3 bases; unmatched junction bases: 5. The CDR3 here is CASTFDRDTEAFF. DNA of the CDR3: TGTGCCAGCACATTCGACAGGGACACTGAAGCTTTCTTT.

The CDR3 sequence is CASSLGQGGSLATDTQYF. CDR3 sequence (DNA): TGTGCCAGCAGCTTGGGACAGGGGGGTTCCTTGGCCACAGATACGCAGTATTTT. The chain employs TRBV5-5 and TRBJ2-3; 9 nucleotides match TRBD1. Germline CDR1 and CDR2: SGHKS and YYEKEE (reference sequence). The CDR3 contains 18 residues. The V segment lost 0 bases and the J segment 2 bases; nucleotides outside the gene matches: 10.

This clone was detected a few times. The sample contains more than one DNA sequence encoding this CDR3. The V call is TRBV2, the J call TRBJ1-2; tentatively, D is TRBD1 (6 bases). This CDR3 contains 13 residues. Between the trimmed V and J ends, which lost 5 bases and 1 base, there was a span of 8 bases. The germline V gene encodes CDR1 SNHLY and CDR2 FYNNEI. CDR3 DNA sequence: TGTGCCAGCAGTCGGGACATTAACTATGGCTACACCTTC. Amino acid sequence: CASSRDINYGYTF.

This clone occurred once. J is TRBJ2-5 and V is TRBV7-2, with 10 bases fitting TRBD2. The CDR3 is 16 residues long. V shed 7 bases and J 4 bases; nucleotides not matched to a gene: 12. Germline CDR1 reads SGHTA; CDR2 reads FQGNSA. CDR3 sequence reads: CASTAGALAGAETQYF. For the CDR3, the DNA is TGTGCCAGCACCGCGGGTGCCCTAGCGGGGGCAGAGACCCAGTACTTC.